The rows below give T cell receptor beta chains drawn from one sample of a study of T cell repertoires in cytomegalovirus infection. TCRdb re-derived calls from the reads in MiXCR, one entry per CDR3 protein. Seen here are 300,000 to 400,000 distinct CDR3 sequences, roughly 29% observed once, and the top ten hold roughly 20%. For these TCRs, the target antigens are not known. This specimen was cultured PBMCs, taken from culture after CMV antigen stimulation. All receptors come from a human donor in good health (CMV status not recorded). Some clones in this sample may be carry-over from other donors' samples. Both conserved end residues are part of each CDR3. The order of the fields is J gene, V gene, clone size, D gene, CDR3 DNA, CDR3 protein. D genes are given only for firm matches. Clone size is given for some rows only: seen once, a few or many times, or a class if the clone is expanded.

TRBJ1-3 TRBV4-3 - - TGCGCCAGCAGCCCCGGCCGGGCCCAGACTGGAAACACCATATATTTT CASSPGRAQTGNTIYF
TRBJ2-5 TRBV7-6 many - TGTGCCAGCAGCCCTGGGACAACCCAAGAGACCCAGTACTTC CASSPGTTQETQYF
TRBJ1-4 TRBV12-3/TRBV12-4 many TRBD1 TGTGCCAGCAGCGCTCGACAGGGGGCGTCGACTAATGAAAAACTGTTTTTT CASSARQGASTNEKLFF
TRBJ2-5 TRBV12-3/TRBV12-4 many TRBD1 TGTGCCAGCAGAGGGACAGGGGAAGAGACCCAGTACTTC CASRGTGEETQYF
TRBJ1-5 TRBV10-3 - - TGTGCCATCAGAAGGTCAGGGGGCAATCAGCCCCAGCATTTT CAIRRSGGNQPQHF
TRBJ1-5 TRBV27 - - TGTGCCAGCAGTCTCCGGGTCGCACATCAGCCCCAGCATTTT CASSLRVAHQPQHF
TRBJ2-3 TRBV11-2 - - TGTGCCAGCAGCTTGGAGGTTACGAAGTATTTT CASSLEVTKYF
TRBJ2-5 TRBV6-1 - TRBD2 TGTGCCAGCTGGGGACTAGCGGGAGAGACCCAGTACTTC CASWGLAGETQYF
TRBJ2-7 TRBV28 once - TGTGCCAGCAGAACAGGCCTCTACGAGCAGTACTTC CASRTGLYEQYF
TRBJ1-1 TRBV19 once - TGTGCCAGCCGGATTAATAGCGGGGAAAGGGGTTTCTTT CASRINSGERGFF
TRBJ2-5 TRBV28 - TRBD2 TGTGCCAGCAGTCCCCTAGCGGGGCGTGAGACCCAGTACTTC CASSPLAGRETQYF
TRBJ1-3 TRBV7-2 - - TGTGCCAGCACCATTCCGGGGGTTTCAGGAAACACCATATATTTT CASTIPGVSGNTIYF
TRBJ1-4 TRBV6-6 few TRBD1 TGTGCCAGCAGGCTACCGACAGGGGGGAATGAAAAACTGTTTTTT CASRLPTGGNEKLFF
TRBJ2-1 TRBV29-1 - TRBD2 TGCAGCGTTGGTGGTAGCGGGAGAGATGAGCAGTTCTTC CSVGGSGRDEQFF
TRBJ2-7 TRBV7-8 - - TGTGCCAGCAGCTTAGGTGGGGGCAGCGAGCAGTACTTC CASSLGGGSEQYF
TRBJ2-3 TRBV14 - - TGTGCCAGCAGCCCCGGGCAGCAGTACACAGATACGCAGTATTTT CASSPGQQYTDTQYF
TRBJ1-1 TRBV13 - - TGCGCCAGCAGCTGGACCGCTGAGAACACTGAAGCTTTCTTT CASSWTAENTEAFF
TRBJ1-5 TRBV7-2 - - TGTGCCAGCAGCTATGGGGGGCGAGGCAATCAGCCCCAGCATTTT CASSYGGRGNQPQHF
TRBJ1-3 TRBV12-3/TRBV12-4 - - TGTGCCAGCAGGGCGATGCCGGGATCTGGAAACACCATATATTTT CASRAMPGSGNTIYF
TRBJ2-3 TRBV30 - - TGTGCCTGGAAGGCGGGCTGGAGCACAGATACGCAGTATTTT CAWKAGWSTDTQYF
TRBJ2-3 TRBV7-9 few TRBD2 TGTGCCAGCAGCAGTCCTAGCGGTAGCACAGATACGCAGTATTTT CASSSPSGSTDTQYF
TRBJ2-6 TRBV7-9 - - TGTGCCAGCAGCAAAGGGGGACTCGCTGGGGCCAACGTCCTGACTTTC CASSKGGLAGANVLTF
TRBJ1-3 TRBV4-2 few - TGTGCCAGCAGCCAAGAAGGTACCGGAAACACCATATATTTT CASSQEGTGNTIYF
TRBJ1-3 TRBV19 - - TGTGCCAGTAGTTTTCGGGAAACAGCTGGAAACACCATATATTTT CASSFRETAGNTIYF
TRBJ2-1 TRBV27 few TRBD2 TGTGCCAGCAGTTTGAGCGGGACTGGGGCCTACAATGAGCAGTTCTTC CASSLSGTGAYNEQFF
TRBJ1-4 TRBV6-5 - - TGTGCCAGCAGGAGGGCGGAAAAACTGTTTTTT CASRRAEKLFF
TRBJ1-2 TRBV7-6 many TRBD1 TGTGCCAGCAGCCCCCCCCCCGGGACAGGGTATGGCTACACCTTC CASSPPPGTGYGYTF
TRBJ1-3 TRBV15 - - TGTGCCACCAGCACCCCAGGGGTTGGAAACACCATATATTTT CATSTPGVGNTIYF
TRBJ1-2 TRBV12-3/TRBV12-4 few - TGTGCCAGCAGTTTAGGGCCAGCCTATGGCTACACCTTC CASSLGPAYGYTF
TRBJ2-3 TRBV7-6 - - TGTGCCAGCAGCATAGGGAGCGGGACAGATACGCAGTATTTT CASSIGSGTDTQYF
TRBJ1-5 TRBV12-3/TRBV12-4 few - TGTGCCAGCAGTCCCTCGGGGTATCAGCCCCAGCATTTT CASSPSGYQPQHF
TRBJ1-2 TRBV20-1 - - TGCAGTGCTAGAGCCACCGGAGTAATGGTTGGCTACACCTTC CSARATGVMVGYTF
TRBJ2-7 TRBV10-3 - - TGTGCCATCAGTGAGAGACAGTTCTACGAGCAGTACTTC CAISERQFYEQYF
TRBJ1-1 TRBV28 - - TGTGCCAGCAGTGGGGCGGTTAGTGAAGCTTTCTTT CASSGAVSEAFF
TRBJ1-1 TRBV2 few - TGTGCCAGCAGTACCGATACAGGGATTAAATTTGAAGCTTTCTTT CASSTDTGIKFEAFF
TRBJ1-4 TRBV7-3 many - TGTGCCAGCAGCTTAAGGTTTCAGGGGAACGGAAAACTGTTTTTT CASSLRFQGNGKLFF
TRBJ2-1 TRBV19 - TRBD2 TGTGCCAGTACTTCCATAGCGGGAGGTCCCCTAAGCGAGCAGTTCTTC CASTSIAGGPLSEQFF
TRBJ2-3 TRBV7-9 - - TGTGCCAGCAGCCACCCACAACTCCGGGGTACGCAGTATTTT CASSHPQLRGTQYF
TRBJ2-7 TRBV12-3/TRBV12-4 few TRBD2 TGTGCCAGCAGTTTCCCCAGCGGGAGCTCCTACGAGCAGTACTTC CASSFPSGSSYEQYF
TRBJ2-1 TRBV19 - - TGTGCCAGTAGTGGGCAGTACAATGAGCAGTTCTTC CASSGQYNEQFF
TRBJ2-6 TRBV6-1 many - TGTGCCAGCAGCCCCGGGTCTGGGGCCAACGTCCTGACTTTC CASSPGSGANVLTF
TRBJ2-3 TRBV6-4 few TRBD2 TGTGCCAGCAGCGCACTAGCGGGAGGAGGCGGTACGCAGTATTTT CASSALAGGGGTQYF
TRBJ2-1 TRBV11-2 - - TGTGCCAGCAGTAAAGGGGCGGGTGAGCAGTTCTTC CASSKGAGEQFF
TRBJ1-2 TRBV20-1 - TRBD1 TGCAGTGCTAGAGATAAGGGAGGACAGGGGGCTGGTGGCTACACCTTC CSARDKGGQGAGGYTF
TRBJ1-1 TRBV20-1 once - TGCAGTGCCCGAGGCAAGCGGGCTGATAACACTGAAGCTTTCTTT CSARGKRADNTEAFF
TRBJ2-3 TRBV7-2 many - TGTGCCAGCAGCTCCGGTAATACGCAGTATTTT CASSSGNTQYF
TRBJ2-1 TRBV7-6 - TRBD2 TGTGCCAGCAGCTCTCTAGCGGTCTCCTACAATGAGCAGTTCTTC CASSSLAVSYNEQFF
TRBJ2-4 TRBV6-2/TRBV6-3 - - TGTGCCACCCTACTCCAAAACATTCAGTACTTC CATLLQNIQYF
TRBJ1-5 TRBV2 - - TGTGCCAGCAGTAGGGATGAGGGGAGAAATCAGCCCCAGCATTTT CASSRDEGRNQPQHF
TRBJ1-1 TRBV7-9 few - TGTGCCAGCAGCCCCGGGGGTCGGGGGAACACTGAAGCTTTCTTT CASSPGGRGNTEAFF
TRBJ1-2 TRBV4-1 - - TGCGCCAGCAGCCAAGATGTCGCGGGGACACCTTCCTATGGCTACACCTTC CASSQDVAGTPSYGYTF
TRBJ2-3 TRBV4-2 - - TGTGCCAGCAGCCAAGGGTTAACCCTTAGAGGGCATTTT CASSQGLTLRGHF
TRBJ2-7 TRBV9 - TRBD1 TGTGCCAGCAGCCCGTCCCTGGGACAGGGGATGGAGTACTTC CASSPSLGQGMEYF
TRBJ1-5 TRBV7-6 many - TGTGCCAGCAGCCGAGACAGAGACCAGCCCCAGCATTTT CASSRDRDQPQHF
TRBJ1-5 TRBV7-2 few - TGTGCCAGCAGCCCCAGGGAATGGAGCAATCAGCCCCAGCATTTT CASSPREWSNQPQHF